These 24 T cell receptor beta chains came from one sample sequenced in a study of cytomegalovirus exposure and HLA in healthy donors. PCR used 60 Vbeta primers and 13 Jbeta primers. The method was immunoSEQ multiplex PCR; TCRdb's version includes in-frame clones alone and lacks a portion of them. The sample consists of about 270,000 clones, approximately 70% of them appearing once. Sequenced material: PBMCs. These receptors all stem from a female donor in good health and CMV-seronegative.

CDR3 sequence: CASSLNDRGTQYF. The CDR3 coding sequence is TGCGCCAGCAGCTTAAATGACAGGGGGACCCAGTACTTC. This chain links TRBV5-1 with TRBJ2-5, with 8 bases matching TRBD1. This CDR3 is 13 amino acids long. V was clipped by 2 bases and J by 7 bases; unmatched bases: 4. Per germline, CDR1 SGHRS and CDR2 YFSETQ.

The V call is TRBV19, the J call TRBJ2-5; D possibly corresponds to TRBD1 (6 bases). The CDR3 has 17 amino acids. The V gene lost 0 bases and the J gene lost 5 bases, with 19 bases spanning the gap. The germline CDR1 and CDR2 sequences are LNHDA and SQIVND (reference sequence). Written as DNA, the CDR3 is TGTGCCAGTAGTATAGAGGGACCGGGACACCCGGTGGAGACCCAGTACTTC. This gives the protein CASSIEGPGHPVETQYF.

A few counts support this clone. The V and J genes are TRBV9 and TRBJ1-1; perhaps TRBD1 as D (6 bases). Per germline, CDR1 SGDLS and CDR2 YYNGEE. Trimming stripped 4 bases from V and 3 bases from J, with 19 bases between. CDR3 size: 16 residues. The CDR3: CASSKEPGVGDTEAFF. The CDR3 DNA reads TGTGCCAGCAGCAAAGAACCAGGGGTGGGTGACACTGAAGCTTTCTTT. Variable domain in full (rest from reference TRBV9 and TRBJ1-1): DSGVTQTPKHLITATGQRVTLRCSPRSGDLSVYWYQQSLDQGLQFLIQYYNGEERAKGNILERFSAQQFPDLHSELNLSSLELGDSALYFCASSKEPGVGDTEAFFGQGTRLTVV.

The rearrangement joins TRBV15 to TRBJ2-2, with D tentatively TRBD1 (6 bases). V was clipped by 1 base and J by 8 bases, with 8 bases between them. Germline loops: CDR1 LNHNV, CDR2 YYDKDF (reference sequence). The CDR3 contains 13 residues. Here the CDR3 reads CATSRARGGELFF. The CDR3 bases are TGTGCCACCAGCAGAGCAAGGGGGGGGGAGCTGTTTTTT.

This clone has only one observation. The chain employs TRBV6-1 and TRBJ2-7; TRBD1 aligns across 10 bases. Germline assignment: CDR1 MNHNS and CDR2 SASEGT. This CDR3 contains 15 residues. V dropped 5 bases and J dropped 3; count of bases not matched to a gene: 7. The CDR3, as DNA: TGTGCCAGCAGTTTGGGGACAGGGGCTCACTACGAGCAGTACTTC. This translates into CASSLGTGAHYEQYF.

The chain couples TRBV6-1 to TRBJ2-5; maybe TRBD2 (5 bases). Germline-derived CDR1 and CDR2 are MNHNS and SASEGT. Trimming shortened V by 6 bases and J by 0 bases, and 8 bases separated the two germline ends. This CDR3 comprises 13 residues. The CDR3 sequence is CASRLGHQETQYF. The CDR3 coding sequence is TGTGCCAGCAGACTAGGCCACCAAGAGACCCAGTACTTC.

This chain connects TRBV6-1 to TRBJ2-7; perhaps TRBD2 as D (6 bases). The CDR3 length is 14 residues. Trimming removed 1 base at V and 1 base at J, with 8 bases between. CDR1 is MNHNS and CDR2 is SASEGT in the germline V gene. CDR3 in amino acids: CASSEGDSSYEQYF. The CDR3 DNA is TGTGCCAGCAGTGAAGGGGACTCGTCCTACGAGCAGTACTTC.

The J gene is TRBJ1-6, the V gene TRBV25-1, with D unclear. The V gene lost 4 bases and the J gene lost 9 bases, with 13 bases spanning the gap. CDR1 is MGHDK and CDR2 is SYGVNS in the germline V gene. CDR3 length: 14 residues. As DNA, the CDR3 is TGTGCCAGCAGTGTCCAGGCAGTCACTTCACCCCTCCACTTT. This codes for CASSVQAVTSPLHF. Full variable domain (remainder filled in from reference TRBV25-1 and TRBJ1-6): EADIYQTPRYLVIGTGKKITLECSQTMGHDKMYWYQQDPGMELHLIHYSYGVNSTEKGDLSSESTVSRIRTEHFPLTLESARPSHTSQYLCASSVQAVTSPLHFGNGTRLTVT.

J is TRBJ1-2 and V is TRBV5-4; D perhaps matches TRBD1 (5 bases). Trimming took 2 bases from V and 8 from J, leaving 13 bases between them. CDR1 is SGHNT, CDR2 YYREEE, per germline (reference sequence). The CDR3 extends over 13 amino acids. The CDR3: CASSLMDNQGYTF. The CDR3 DNA reads as TGTGCCAGCAGCTTAATGGACAACCAGGGCTACACCTTC. The full variable domain, its missing parts supplied by reference TRBV5-4 and TRBJ1-2, is ETGVTQSPTHLIKTRGQQVTLRCSSQSGHNTVSWYQQALGQGPQFIFQYYREEENGRGNFPPRFSGLQFPNYSSELNVNALELDDSALYLCASSLMDNQGYTFGSGTRLTVV.

This chain uses TRBV5-6 with TRBJ2-3; a weak D match, TRBD1 (6 bases). Deletions cut 2 bases from V and 0 bases from J, with 10 bases between. Germline loops: CDR1 SGHDT, CDR2 YYEEEE. The CDR3 is made up of 15 amino acids. The CDR3: CASSLRGQSTDTQYF. CDR3 bases: TGTGCCAGCAGCTTACGCGGACAGAGCACAGATACGCAGTATTTT.

Points on this clone: The same CDR3 arises from other DNA sequences in this sample as well. V gene TRBV7-9 combines with J gene TRBJ1-1; possibly TRBD1 for D (6 bases). CDR3 length: 14 amino acids. Looked up from germline, CDR1 is SEHNR and CDR2 is FQNEAQ (reference sequence). Deletions cut 1 base from V and 5 bases from J, with 11 bases between. The CDR3 is CASSLDRAKTEAFF. In DNA, the CDR3 is TGTGCCAGCAGCTTAGACAGGGCGAAAACTGAAGCTTTCTTT.

This clone was seen a few times. The CDR3 region is CASTGQGIGQPQHF. DNA for the CDR3: TGTGCCAGCACCGGACAGGGGATAGGGCAGCCCCAGCATTTT. The gene calls are TRBV2 and TRBJ1-5; 9 nucleotides align to TRBD1. Germline CDR1 SNHLY, CDR2 FYNNEI. CDR3 length: 14 amino acids. With 7 bases clipped from V and 7 bases from J, the junction kept 8 bases outside the gene matches.

The gene calls are TRBV13 and TRBJ2-3; D not resolved. Germline-derived CDR1 and CDR2 are PRHDT and FYEKMQ (reference sequence). The CDR3 contains 12 residues. Between the trimmed V and J ends, which lost 2 bases and 4 bases, there was a span of 4 bases. The CDR3 DNA is TGTGCCAGCAGCTTACAGTCAGATACGCAGTATTTT. It yields the protein CASSLQSDTQYF.

The chain employs TRBV5-4 and TRBJ2-7, with 13 nucleotides matching TRBD2. The germline gives CDR1 SGHNT, CDR2 YYREEE (reference sequence). The CDR3 loop spans 18 amino acids. V lost 6 bases, J lost 4 bases, and 16 bases stayed unmatched. DNA of the CDR3: TGTGCCAGCACCCAGGACGTGGGACTAGCGGGGAGTGGGTACGAGCAGTACTTC. Translation: CASTQDVGLAGSGYEQYF. The full variable domain, in which reference TRBV5-4 and TRBJ2-7 provide the parts outside the CDR3, is ETGVTQSPTHLIKTRGQQVTLRCSSQSGHNTVSWYQQALGQGPQFIFQYYREEENGRGNFPPRFSGLQFPNYSSELNVNALELDDSALYLCASTQDVGLAGSGYEQYFGPGTRLTVT.

This rearrangement joins TRBV5-6 to TRBJ1-1; D possibly corresponds to TRBD1 (6 bases). The V and J ends lost 0 bases and 3 bases respectively, with 12 bases between them. This CDR3 spans 15 amino acids. Germline V CDR1 and CDR2: SGHDT, YYEEEE. In DNA, the CDR3 is TGTGCCAGCAGCTTGGAGGGGCGGACAGACACTGAAGCTTTCTTT. This translates into CASSLEGRTDTEAFF.

The CDR3 reads CAEGTGLNWRDQPQHF. The CDR3 nucleotides are TGTGCGGAGGGGACAGGTCTGAACTGGAGAGATCAGCCCCAGCATTTT. V gene TRBV28 combines with J gene TRBJ1-5, with 8 nucleotides matching TRBD1. The CDR3 contains 16 residues. The germline V gene encodes CDR1 MDHEN and CDR2 SYDVKM.

J is TRBJ2-3 and V is TRBV5-4, with D maybe TRBD2 (5 bases). Germline V lookup: CDR1 SGHNT, CDR2 YYREEE (reference sequence). This CDR3 has 13 amino acids. V gave up 5 bases and J gave up 1 base, with 8 bases separating them. DNA of the CDR3: TGTGCCAGCAGTTTTAGCGGCACAGATACGCAGTATTTT. This codes for CASSFSGTDTQYF.

CDR3 protein: CASSIGDSGELFF. The DNA for the CDR3 is TGCGCCAGCAGCATAGGGGATTCTGGGGAGCTGTTTTTT. This chain links TRBV4-1 with TRBJ2-2; D possibly corresponds to TRBD1 (5 bases). V dropped 5 bases and J dropped 8 bases, with 12 bases sitting between them. The CDR3 spans 13 residues. Germline V gives CDR1 MGHRA, CDR2 YSYEKL.

The chain is built from TRBV5-5 and TRBJ1-5, with unresolved D. Germline loops: CDR1 SGHKS, CDR2 YYEKEE (reference sequence). With 1 base removed from V and 7 bases from J, the gap between germline ends came to 15 bases. The CDR3 sequence is 15 residues long. The CDR3 DNA is TGTGCCAGCAGCTTGATCGGGGTGGCGGTCCAGCCCCAGCATTTT. It yields the protein CASSLIGVAVQPQHF.

A few counts support this clone. V gene TRBV27 combines with J gene TRBJ2-7, with D possibly being TRBD2 (5 bases). The V gene's germline CDR1 is MNHEY and CDR2 SMNVEV (reference sequence). The V and J ends lost 5 bases and 6 bases respectively, with 14 bases between them. This CDR3 has 13 residues. The CDR3 DNA is TGTGCCAGCAGTACCGGGATCCTCCCCGAGCAGTACTTC. Encoded protein: CASSTGILPEQYF.

This chain uses TRBV7-6 with TRBJ2-5; 8 positions match TRBD1. The assigned J gene may be wrong: the sequence end matches TRBJ2-7 better. CDR1 and CDR2 (germline): SGHVS, FNYEAQ. The CDR3 runs 15 residues. The CDR3 sequence is CASSLTRGRFSEQYF. CDR3 coding DNA: TGTGCCAGCAGTTTAACCAGGGGGCGCTTTTCCGAGCAGTACTTC.

V usage is TRBV5-1 and J usage is TRBJ2-7, with unresolved D. The CDR3 length is 10 residues. Trimming cost V 10 bases and J 4 bases, with 9 bases left between them. Germline V CDR1 and CDR2: SGHRS, YFSETQ. The CDR3 loop reads CAGKTYEQYF. CDR3 DNA: TGCGCCGGCAAAACTTACGAGCAGTACTTC. The full variable domain, its missing parts supplied by reference TRBV5-1 and TRBJ2-7, is KAGVTQTPRYLIKTRGQQVTLSCSPISGHRSVSWYQQTPGQGLQFLFEYFSETQRNKGNFPGRFSGRQFSNSRSEMNVSTLELGDSALYLCAGKTYEQYFGPGTRLTVT.

This clone was detected once. The rearrangement links TRBV7-9 to TRBJ2-3; D ambiguous. With 2 bases removed from V and 0 bases from J, the gap between germline ends came to 12 bases. Germline lookup yields CDR1 SEHNR and CDR2 FQNEAQ (reference sequence). This CDR3 has 16 amino acids. CDR3 residues: CASSLPADSSTDTQYF. The CDR3 region has the DNA TGTGCCAGCAGCTTACCGGCGGATTCTAGCACAGATACGCAGTATTTT.

V usage is TRBV28 and J usage is TRBJ1-2, with D tentatively TRBD1 (6 bases). V lost 1 base and J 8 bases, leaving 17 bases between the germline ends. Germline values: CDR1 MDHEN, CDR2 SYDVKM. This CDR3 is 15 amino acids long. The CDR3 coding sequence is TGTGCCAGCAGTTTATCCTATGGGACACCGTGGGGCTACACCTTC. Protein sequence: CASSLSYGTPWGYTF.